This T cell receptor (beta chain) was documented in a study of T cells in tuberculosis. Study results and limitations: Active tuberculosis patients had shorter CDR3-alpha; the beta difference was nonsignificant. Samples were chosen by availability of cryopreserved specimens. Using the GMM-specific repertoire gave over 80% accuracy versus around 70% with motifs.

Worth noting for this clone: The target antigen is unknown.

On average approximately 100,000 T cells per donor were immunosequenced. Profiling relied on immunoSEQ multiplex PCR, and the TCRdb table lists in-frame clones only, not all of them. The table shows 20,000 to 25,000 clones, with more than 80% occurring only once. This CDR3 region has 13 residues. Trimming left V 6 bases short and J 0 bases short, with 8 bases between. The germline V gene encodes CDR1 LNHDA and CDR2 SQIVND (reference sequence). The clonotype comes from a donor aged 5 to 30 with latent tuberculosis or without tuberculosis infection. The chain is built from TRBV19 and TRBJ1-1; D ambiguous. The sample taken for sequencing was PBMCs. The CDR3 reads CASRSGMNTEAFF. DNA of the CDR3: TGTGCCAGTAGATCAGGTATGAACACTGAAGCTTTCTTT. The full variable domain, completed using reference TRBV19 and TRBJ1-1, is DGGITQSPKYLFRKEGQNVTLSCEQNLNHDAMYWYRQDPGQGLRLIYYSQIVNDFQKGDIAEGYSVSREKKESFPLTVTSAQKNPTAFYLCASRSGMNTEAFFGQGTRLTVV.